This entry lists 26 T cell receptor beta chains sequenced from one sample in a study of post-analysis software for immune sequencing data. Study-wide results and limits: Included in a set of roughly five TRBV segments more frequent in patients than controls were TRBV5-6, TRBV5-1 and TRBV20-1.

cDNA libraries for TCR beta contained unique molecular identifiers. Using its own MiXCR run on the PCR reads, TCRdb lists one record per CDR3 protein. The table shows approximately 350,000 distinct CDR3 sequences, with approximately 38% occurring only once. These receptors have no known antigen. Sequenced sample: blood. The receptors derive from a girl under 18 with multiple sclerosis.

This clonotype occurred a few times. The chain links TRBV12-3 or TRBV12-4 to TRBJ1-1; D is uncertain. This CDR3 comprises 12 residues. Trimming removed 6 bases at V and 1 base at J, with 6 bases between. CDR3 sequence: CASSKWNTEAFF. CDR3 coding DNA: TGTGCCAGCAGCAAGTGGAACACTGAAGCTTTCTTT.

This CDR3 is CSARDLAGEQFF. The CDR3 nucleotides are TGCAGTGCTAGAGACCTAGCGGGCGAGCAGTTCTTC. The chain combines TRBV20-1 with TRBJ2-1; 8 nucleotides match TRBD2. The CDR3 has 12 residues. In germline, CDR1 is DFQATT, CDR2 SNEGSKA (reference sequence). Trimming removed 0 bases from V and 10 bases from J; junction bases left unmatched: 2.

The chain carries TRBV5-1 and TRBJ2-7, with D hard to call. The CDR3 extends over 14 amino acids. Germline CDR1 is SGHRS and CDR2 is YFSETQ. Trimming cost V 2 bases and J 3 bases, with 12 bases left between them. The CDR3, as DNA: TGCGCCAGCAGCTTTTCTGAGCGTGGCTACGAGCAGTACTTC. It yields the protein CASSFSERGYEQYF.

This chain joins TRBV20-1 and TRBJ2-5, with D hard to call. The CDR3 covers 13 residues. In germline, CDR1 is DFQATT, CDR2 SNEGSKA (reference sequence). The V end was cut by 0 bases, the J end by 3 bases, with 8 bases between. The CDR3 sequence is CSARDHQKETQYF. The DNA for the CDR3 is TGCAGTGCTAGAGATCACCAAAAAGAGACCCAGTACTTC.

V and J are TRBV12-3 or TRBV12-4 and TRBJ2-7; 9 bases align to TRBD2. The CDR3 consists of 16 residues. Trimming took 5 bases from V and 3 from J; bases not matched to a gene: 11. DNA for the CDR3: TGTGCCAGCAGTGGCATGGGCGGGGGGGCCGACTACGAGCAGTACTTC. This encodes CASSGMGGGADYEQYF.

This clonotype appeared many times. The CDR3 DNA reads as TGTGCCAGCAGTCGACCTGGAGAGACCCAGTACTTC. The encoded protein is CASSRPGETQYF. The chain employs TRBV6-5 and TRBJ2-5; D not resolved. Trimming shortened V by 5 bases and J by 4 bases, and 8 bases separated the two germline ends. CDR3 size: 12 residues. The germline gives CDR1 MNHEY, CDR2 SVGAGI.

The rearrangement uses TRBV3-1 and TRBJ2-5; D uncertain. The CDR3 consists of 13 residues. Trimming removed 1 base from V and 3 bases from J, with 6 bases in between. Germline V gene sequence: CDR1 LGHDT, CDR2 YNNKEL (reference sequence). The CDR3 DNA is TGTGCCAGCAGCCAAGGAACAAAAGAGACCCAGTACTTC. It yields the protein CASSQGTKETQYF.

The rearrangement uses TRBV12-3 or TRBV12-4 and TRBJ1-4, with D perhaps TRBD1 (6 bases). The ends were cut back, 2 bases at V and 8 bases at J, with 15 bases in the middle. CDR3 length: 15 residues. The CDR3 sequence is CASSLSVQGAEKLFF. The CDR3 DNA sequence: TGTGCCAGCAGTTTATCCGTACAGGGAGCCGAAAAACTGTTTTTT.

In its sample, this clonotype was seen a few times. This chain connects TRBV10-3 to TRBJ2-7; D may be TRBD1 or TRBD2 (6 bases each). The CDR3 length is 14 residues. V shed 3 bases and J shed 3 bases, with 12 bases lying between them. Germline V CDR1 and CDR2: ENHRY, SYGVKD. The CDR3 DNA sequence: TGTGCCATCAGTGATACAGGGAGGAACTACGAGCAGTACTTC. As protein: CAISDTGRNYEQYF.

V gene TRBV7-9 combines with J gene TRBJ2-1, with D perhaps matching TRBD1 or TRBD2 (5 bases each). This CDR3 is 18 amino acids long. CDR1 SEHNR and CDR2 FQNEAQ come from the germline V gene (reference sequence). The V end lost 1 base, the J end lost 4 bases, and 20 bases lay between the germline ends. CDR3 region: CASSLVLRGIRPYNEQFF. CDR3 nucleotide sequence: TGTGCCAGCAGCTTAGTCTTGAGGGGAATTCGGCCTTACAATGAGCAGTTCTTC.

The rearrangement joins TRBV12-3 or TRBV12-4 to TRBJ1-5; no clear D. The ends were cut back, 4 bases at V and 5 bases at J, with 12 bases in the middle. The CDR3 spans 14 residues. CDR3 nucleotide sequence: TGTGCCAGCAGTTCCCCCGGGGAGGATCAGCCCCAGCATTTT. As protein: CASSSPGEDQPQHF.

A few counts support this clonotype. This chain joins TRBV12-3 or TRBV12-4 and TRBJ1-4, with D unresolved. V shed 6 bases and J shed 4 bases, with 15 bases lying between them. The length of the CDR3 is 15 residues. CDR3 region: CASSGTEDDNEKLFF. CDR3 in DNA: TGTGCCAGCAGCGGTACAGAAGATGATAATGAAAAACTGTTTTTT.

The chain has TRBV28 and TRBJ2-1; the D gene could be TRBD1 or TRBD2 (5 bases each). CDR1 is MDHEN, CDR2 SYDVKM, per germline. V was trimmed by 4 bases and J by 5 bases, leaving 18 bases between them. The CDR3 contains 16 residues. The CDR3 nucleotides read TGTGCCAGCAGTTCTTATTGGGACGGTGGCGACAATGAGCAGTTCTTC. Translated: CASSSYWDGGDNEQFF.

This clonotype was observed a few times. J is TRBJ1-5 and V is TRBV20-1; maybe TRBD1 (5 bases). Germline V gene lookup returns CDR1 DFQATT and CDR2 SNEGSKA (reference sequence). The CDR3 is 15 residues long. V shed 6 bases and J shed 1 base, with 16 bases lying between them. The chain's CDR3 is CSALNQGSSNQPQHF. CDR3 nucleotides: TGCAGTGCATTAAATCAGGGTTCGAGCAATCAGCCCCAGCATTTT.

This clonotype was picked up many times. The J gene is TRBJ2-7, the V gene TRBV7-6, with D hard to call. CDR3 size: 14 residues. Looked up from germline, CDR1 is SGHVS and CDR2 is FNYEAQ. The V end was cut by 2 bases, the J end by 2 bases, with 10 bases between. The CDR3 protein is CASSLQAGPYEQYF. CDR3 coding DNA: TGTGCCAGCAGCTTACAAGCCGGCCCCTACGAGCAGTACTTC.

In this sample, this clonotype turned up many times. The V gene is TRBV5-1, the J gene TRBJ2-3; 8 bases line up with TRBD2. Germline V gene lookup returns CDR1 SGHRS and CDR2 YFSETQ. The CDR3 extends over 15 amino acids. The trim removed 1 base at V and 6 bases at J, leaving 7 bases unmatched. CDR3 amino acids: CASSLSGGVQDTQYF. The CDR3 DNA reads TGCGCCAGCAGCTTGAGCGGGGGAGTCCAGGATACGCAGTATTTT.

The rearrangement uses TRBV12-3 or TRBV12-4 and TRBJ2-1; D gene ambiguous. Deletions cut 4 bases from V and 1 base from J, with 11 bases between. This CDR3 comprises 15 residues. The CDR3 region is CASSSRLDSYNEQFF. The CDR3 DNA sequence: TGTGCCAGCAGTTCCCGACTGGATTCCTACAATGAGCAGTTCTTC.

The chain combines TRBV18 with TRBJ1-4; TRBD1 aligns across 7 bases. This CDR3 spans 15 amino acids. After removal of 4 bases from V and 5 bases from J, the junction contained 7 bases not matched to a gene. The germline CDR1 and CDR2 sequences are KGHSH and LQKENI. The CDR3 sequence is CASSQNRDSNEKLFF. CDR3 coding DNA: TGTGCCAGCTCACAGAACCGGGACAGCAATGAAAAACTGTTTTTT.

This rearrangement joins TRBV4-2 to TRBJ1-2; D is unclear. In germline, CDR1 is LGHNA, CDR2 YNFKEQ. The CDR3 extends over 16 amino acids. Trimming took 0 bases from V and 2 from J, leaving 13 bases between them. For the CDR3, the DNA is TGTGCCAGCAGCCAAGATAGGAGAGGAAGAAACTATGGCTACACCTTC. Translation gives CASSQDRRGRNYGYTF.

The DNA for the CDR3 is TGTGCCAGCAGCGACGGAGTACTCATAGGGACAGGGCCACCGTATTTT. This codes for CASSDGVLIGTGPPYF. The chain links TRBV5-8 to TRBJ2-3; TRBD1 agrees at 9 bases. Germline V gene sequence: CDR1 SGHTS, CDR2 YDEGEE. The CDR3 has 16 residues. V shed 4 bases and J 14 bases; nucleotides not matched to a gene: 20. Full variable domain (rest looked up from reference TRBV5-8 and TRBJ2-3): EAGVTQSPTHLIKTRGQQATLRCSPISGHTSVYWYQQALGLGLQFLLWYDEGEERNRGNFPPRFSGRQFPNYSSELNVNALELEDSALYLCASSDGVLIGTGPPYFGPGTRLTVL.

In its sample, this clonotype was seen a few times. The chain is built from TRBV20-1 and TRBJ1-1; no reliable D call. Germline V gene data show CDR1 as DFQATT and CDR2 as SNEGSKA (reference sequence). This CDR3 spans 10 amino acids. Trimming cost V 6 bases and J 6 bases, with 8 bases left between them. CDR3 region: CSAGRSEAFF. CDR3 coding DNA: TGCAGTGCGGGCCGGTCTGAAGCTTTCTTT.

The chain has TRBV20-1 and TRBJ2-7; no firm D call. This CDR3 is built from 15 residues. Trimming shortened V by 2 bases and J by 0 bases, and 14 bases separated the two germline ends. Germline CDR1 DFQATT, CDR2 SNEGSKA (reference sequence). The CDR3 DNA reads TGCAGTGCTAGAACTCGTTCTAAGTTCTCCTACGAGCAGTACTTC. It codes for CSARTRSKFSYEQYF.

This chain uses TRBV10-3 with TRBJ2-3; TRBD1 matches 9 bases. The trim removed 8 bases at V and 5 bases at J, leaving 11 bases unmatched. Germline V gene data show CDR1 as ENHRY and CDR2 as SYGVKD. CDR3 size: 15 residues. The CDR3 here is CAIGDRADAQDTQYF. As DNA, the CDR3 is TGTGCCATCGGGGACAGGGCCGATGCCCAAGATACGCAGTATTTT.

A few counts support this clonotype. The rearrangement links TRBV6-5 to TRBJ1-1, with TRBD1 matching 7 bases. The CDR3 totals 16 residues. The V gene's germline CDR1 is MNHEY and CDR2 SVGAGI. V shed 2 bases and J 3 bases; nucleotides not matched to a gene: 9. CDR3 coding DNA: TGTGCCAGCAGTTACGGGCCTCCGGGACAGCACACTGAAGCTTTCTTT. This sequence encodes CASSYGPPGQHTEAFF.

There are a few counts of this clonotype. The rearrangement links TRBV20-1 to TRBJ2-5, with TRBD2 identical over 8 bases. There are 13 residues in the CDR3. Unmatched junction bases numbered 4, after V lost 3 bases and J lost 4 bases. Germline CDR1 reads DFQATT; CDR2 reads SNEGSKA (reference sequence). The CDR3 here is CSASGGTRETQYF. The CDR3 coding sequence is TGCAGTGCTAGCGGGGGGACTAGAGAGACCCAGTACTTC.

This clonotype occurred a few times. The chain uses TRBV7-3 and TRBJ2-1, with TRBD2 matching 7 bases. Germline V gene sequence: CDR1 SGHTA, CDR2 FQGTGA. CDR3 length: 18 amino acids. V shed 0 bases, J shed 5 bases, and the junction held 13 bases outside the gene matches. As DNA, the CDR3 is TGTGCCAGCAGCTTAACCCCTCAGGGAGGCGGGGGAAACAATGAGCAGTTCTTC. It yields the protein CASSLTPQGGGGNNEQFF.